This TCR beta chain was identified during a study of radiotherapy plus CTLA-4 blockade in lung cancer. CDR3 size: 11 residues. Germline CDR1 and CDR2: MNHEY and SVGAGI. V lost 6 bases to trimming and J lost 7 bases, with 6 bases between them. Produced via immunoSEQ multiplex PCR; TCRdb's table is partial and in-frame only. The table includes 45,000 to 60,000 clones, about 77% detected once. Sequenced here: peripheral blood, sampled from a patient treated with radiotherapy plus ipilimumab. The chain has TRBV6-5 and TRBJ1-4, with D hard to call. The receptor was derived from a human donor with non-small cell lung cancer whose response to radiotherapy plus ipilimumab could not be evaluated. The CDR3 spells CASRLGEKLFF. In DNA, the CDR3 is TGTGCCAGCAGGCTAGGTGAAAAACTGTTTTTT.